The rows below give T cell receptor beta chains drawn from one sample of a study of blood T cells in healthy people across ages. TCRdb used MiXCR to reprocess the 5' RACE reads, holding one entry per CDR3 protein. The repertoire includes around 1,900,000 distinct CDR3 sequences, around 40% of them detected once, and roughly 23% sits in the top ten. The sample consisted of blood. These receptors came from a human donor in good health. CDR3s include the opening cysteine and the closing phenylalanine or tryptophan. The order of the fields is V gene, CDR3 length, clone size, D gene, J gene, CDR3 DNA, CDR3 protein. A D gene is named only where the DNA matches it firmly. The size of a clone is reported for some rows only, either as once, few or many, or as a class for expanded clones.

TRBV14	15	NA	NA	TRBJ1-2	TGTGCCAGCAGCCCCTCGTTGACCCGAAGGGATGGCTACACCTTC	CASSPSLTRRDGYTF
TRBV4-2	14	NA	NA	TRBJ2-5	TGTGCCAGCAGCCAAGATGCCTCAAAGGGGACCCAGTACTTC	CASSQDASKGTQYF
TRBV9	15	NA	NA	TRBJ2-2	TGTGCCAGCAGCGCGAAGTGGGGGGACACCGGGGAGCTGTTTTTT	CASSAKWGDTGELFF
TRBV6-5	15	few	NA	TRBJ2-7	TGTGCCAGCAGTGACAACAGGGTTTGGGACTACGAGCAGTACTTC	CASSDNRVWDYEQYF
TRBV4-1	14	NA	TRBD1	TRBJ2-4	TGCGCCAGCGCTACATTGGGACAGAAAAACATTCAGTACTTC	CASATLGQKNIQYF
TRBV2	14	few	TRBD1	TRBJ1-1	TGTGCCAGCAGTGAATCCAGGGGGTTGACTGAAGCTTTCTTT	CASSESRGLTEAFF
TRBV7-2	13	few	NA	TRBJ2-5	TGTGCCAGCAGCTTATGGCGTGTAGAGACCCAGTACTTC	CASSLWRVETQYF
TRBV28	16	NA	TRBD1	TRBJ2-6	TGTGCCAGCAAGTACAGGGGGAAAACTGGGGCCAACGTCCTGACTTTC	CASKYRGKTGANVLTF
TRBV5-6	15	NA	TRBD1	TRBJ2-5	TGTGCCAGCAGCTTGGTTTGGACAGGCATAGAGACCCAGTACTTC	CASSLVWTGIETQYF
TRBV5-1	15	NA	NA	TRBJ1-3	TGCGCCAGCAGCCCCTACGGGATCTCTGGAAACACCATATATTTT	CASSPYGISGNTIYF
TRBV5-1	16	once	NA	TRBJ2-2	TGCGCCAGCAGCTTGGACCGACAGAGGAACACCGGGGAGCTGTTTTTT	CASSLDRQRNTGELFF
TRBV6-1	17	NA	NA	TRBJ1-5	TGTGCCAGCAGTGGGCCAATACAGGAACTAGCGGGTCAGCCCCAGCATTTT	CASSGPIQELAGQPQHF
TRBV7-3	15	few	NA	TRBJ2-5	TGTGCCAGCAGTCTGAATGGGGGGCTCCAAGAGACCCAGTACTTC	CASSLNGGLQETQYF
TRBV24-1	16	NA	TRBD2	TRBJ2-1	TGTGCCACCAGTGACGTTATAGCGGGTGAATACAATGAGCAGTTCTTC	CATSDVIAGEYNEQFF
TRBV29-1	16	NA	NA	TRBJ1-5	TGCAGCGCTCCACTGTTGGGGGGCGCCTGCAATCAGCCCCAGCATTTT	CSAPLLGGACNQPQHF
TRBV28	12	NA	NA	TRBJ1-2	TGTGCCAGCAGTTTACTCTTGTATGGCCACACCTTC	CASSLLLYGHTF
TRBV12-3/TRBV12-4	14	NA	NA	TRBJ2-7	TGTGCCAGCAGGCCGGACAGCCGGACCTACGAGCGGTACTTC	CASRPDSRTYERYF
TRBV20-1	12	NA	NA	TRBJ2-3	TGCAGTGCTTCAGCTAGGCGGCGAACGCAGTATTTT	CSASARRRTQYF
TRBV24-1	17	NA	TRBD2	TRBJ2-1	TGTGCCACCAGTGATCTTCCTAGCGGGGACCACTCGGATGAGCAGTTCTTC	CATSDLPSGDHSDEQFF
TRBV11-2	17	NA	NA	TRBJ2-5	TGTGCCAGCAGCTTAGCTCACGGAGCGGCGCCACGAGAGACCCAGTACTTC	CASSLAHGAAPRETQYF
TRBV28	15	few	NA	TRBJ1-1	TGTGCCAGCAAACCCCCGGGGGGGGAGGACACTGAAGCTTTCTTT	CASKPPGGEDTEAFF
TRBV20-1	13	NA	NA	TRBJ2-5	TGCAGTACTCGGGACCTGGGTAAGGAGACCCAGTACTTC	CSTRDLGKETQYF
TRBV29-1	12	NA	TRBD1	TRBJ1-2	TGCAGCTTCCTCCGACAGGGATTTGGCTACACCTTC	CSFLRQGFGYTF
TRBV20-1	14	NA	NA	TRBJ1-2	TGCAGTGCCATGGCCCTTGGGACGGACTATGGCTACACCTTC	CSAMALGTDYGYTF
TRBV12-3/TRBV12-4	14	few	TRBD1	TRBJ2-7	TGTGCCAGCAGATTCGGGACAGGGGCTCCTGAGCAGTACTTC	CASRFGTGAPEQYF
TRBV12-3/TRBV12-4	14	few	TRBD1	TRBJ2-7	TGTGCCAGCAGTCAACAGGGGGCAAAGTACGAGCAGTACTTC	CASSQQGAKYEQYF
TRBV12-3/TRBV12-4	15	NA	TRBD1	TRBJ2-1	TGTGCCAGCAGTATCCCGGGACAGGTCCCCAATGAGCAGTTCTTC	CASSIPGQVPNEQFF
TRBV10-3	15	NA	NA	TRBJ2-5	TGTGCCATCAGTGAGCCAGGACTTATCCAAGAGACCCAGTACTTC	CAISEPGLIQETQYF